Each of the 29 T cell receptor beta chains below was sequenced from the same sample in a study of T cell responses to AZD1222 COVID-19 vaccine. The data were produced by immunoSEQ multiplex PCR, yet TCRdb's version contains in-frame clones alone and is incomplete. This table has roughly 77,000 clones, roughly 94% appearing once. This specimen consisted of peripheral blood, obtained on day 0 of MenACWY control vaccination. These receptors were collected from an adult in good health.

The chain is built from TRBV7-2 and TRBJ2-5; tentatively, D is TRBD1 (6 bases). The CDR3 length is 13 residues. Germline V gene data show CDR1 as SGHTA and CDR2 as FQGNSA. V lost 6 bases, J lost 2 bases, and 10 bases lay in between. This CDR3 is CASRPGVQETQYF. Here the CDR3 DNA reads TGTGCCAGCAGACCAGGGGTACAAGAGACCCAGTACTTC.

The chain carries TRBV7-2 and TRBJ1-2; TRBD1 matches at 7 bases. Germline V gene lookup returns CDR1 SGHTA and CDR2 FQGNSA. V shed 4 bases and J 6 bases; nucleotides not matched to a gene: 14. This CDR3 contains 16 residues. CDR3 in DNA: TGTGCCAGCAGCTCTATCCGAGGGACAGCCTTGGATGGCTACACCTTC. Translation gives CASSSIRGTALDGYTF.

J is TRBJ1-1 and V is TRBV2; D ambiguous. With 7 bases removed from V and 5 bases from J, the gap between germline ends came to 11 bases. The V gene's germline CDR1 is SNHLY and CDR2 FYNNEI. This CDR3 region has 12 residues. CDR3 region: CASTDVGTEAFF. In DNA, the CDR3 is TGTGCCAGCACGGATGTGGGGACTGAAGCTTTCTTT. Full variable domain (rest looked up from reference TRBV2 and TRBJ1-1): EPEVTQTPSHQVTQMGQEVILRCVPISNHLYFYWYRQILGQKVEFLVSFYNNEISEKSEIFDDQFSVERPDGSNFTLKIRSTKLEDSAMYFCASTDVGTEAFFGQGTRLTVV.

J is TRBJ1-4 and V is TRBV10-3; a weak D match, TRBD1 (6 bases). With 3 bases removed from V and 2 bases from J, the gap between germline ends came to 10 bases. The CDR3 spans 15 residues. CDR1 is ENHRY and CDR2 is SYGVKD in the germline V gene. The chain's CDR3 is CAISDPGATNEKLFF. The CDR3 DNA sequence: TGTGCCATCAGTGACCCGGGGGCCACTAATGAAAAACTGTTTTTT.

This sequence joins TRBV5-1 and TRBJ2-7; TRBD1 matches at 7 bases. The germline V gene encodes CDR1 SGHRS and CDR2 YFSETQ. The V segment lost 4 bases and the J segment 3 bases; nucleotides outside the gene matches: 7. The CDR3 has 14 residues. The CDR3 loop reads CASSAWTGNYEQYF. The CDR3 DNA is TGCGCCAGCAGCGCCTGGACAGGAAACTACGAGCAGTACTTC.

The V call is TRBV3-1 (or the pseudogene TRBV3-2), the J call TRBJ2-1; D may match TRBD1 or TRBD2 (5 bases each). Trimming removed 2 bases at V and 13 bases at J, with 18 bases between. Per germline, CDR1 LGHDT and CDR2 YNNKEL (reference sequence). CDR3 length: 14 amino acids. The CDR3 is CASSQFHGQGRQFF. CDR3 in DNA: TGTGCCAGCAGCCAATTCCACGGCCAGGGACGACAGTTCTTC.

The chain employs TRBV7-8 and TRBJ2-3, with 13 bases that match TRBD2. Looked up from germline, CDR1 is SGHVS and CDR2 is FQNEAQ. The CDR3 has 17 amino acids. With V trimmed by 2 bases and J by 2 bases, 4 bases remained unmatched. The DNA of the CDR3 is TGTGCCAGCAGCTTATGGGGGACTAGCGGGATCACAGATACGCAGTATTTT. Translation gives CASSLWGTSGITDTQYF. Full variable domain (remainder filled in from reference TRBV7-8 and TRBJ2-3): GAGVSQSPRYKVAKRGQDVALRCDPISGHVSLFWYQQALGQGPEFLTYFQNEAQLDKSGLPSDRFFAERPEGSVSTLKIQRTQQEDSAVYLCASSLWGTSGITDTQYFGPGTRLTVL.

The CDR3 DNA is TGTGCCAGTAGTGCACACAATGAGCAGTTCTTC. It specifies CASSAHNEQFF. The rearrangement links TRBV19 to TRBJ2-1; the D is unclear. Trimming stripped 5 bases from V and 5 bases from J, with 4 bases between. The CDR3 extends over 11 amino acids. Germline-derived CDR1 and CDR2 are LNHDA and SQIVND (reference sequence).

This clone is termed medium-sized. The V call is TRBV6-1, the J call TRBJ2-7; 7 nucleotides match TRBD1. The CDR3 contains 14 residues. V lost 3 bases to trimming and J lost 5 bases; unmatched junction nucleotides: 7. CDR1 and CDR2 (germline): MNHNS, SASEGT. CDR3 in DNA: TGTGCCAGCAGTGAGACAGGGTCCCCCAACGAGCAGTACTTC. It encodes CASSETGSPNEQYF.

The V gene is TRBV6-5, the J gene TRBJ2-5, with D perhaps matching TRBD1 (5 bases). Germline values: CDR1 MNHEY, CDR2 SVGAGI. With 5 bases removed from V and 5 bases from J, the gap between germline ends came to 15 bases. The CDR3 spans 14 residues. Here the CDR3 DNA reads TGTGCCAGCAGTACCCAGGGATTCGGGGAGACCCAGTACTTC. It yields the protein CASSTQGFGETQYF.

In DNA form, the CDR3 reads TGTGCTAGTGGTTTGGGAGGGGGCAGGACTTTCTTT. This gives the protein CASGLGGGRTFF. The chain carries TRBV12-5 and TRBJ1-1; TRBD1 matches at 7 bases. Losses at the gene ends were 1 base for V and 12 bases for J; bases not matched to a gene: 5. This CDR3 spans 12 amino acids. Germline assignment: CDR1 LGHNT and CDR2 FRNRAP.

The chain couples TRBV7-9 to TRBJ1-4; the D is unclear. With 0 bases removed from V and 5 bases from J, the gap between germline ends came to 10 bases. From germline, CDR1 is SEHNR and CDR2 FQNEAQ (reference sequence). The CDR3 loop spans 15 amino acids. The CDR3 nucleotides read TGTGCCAGCAGCTTAGCGGCCTCGGGGAATGAAAAACTGTTTTTT. Translated, it gives CASSLAASGNEKLFF.

V usage is TRBV28 and J usage is TRBJ1-5, with 10 bases fitting TRBD1. The germline V gene encodes CDR1 MDHEN and CDR2 SYDVKM. V gave up 6 bases and J gave up 7 bases; unmatched junction bases: 6. The CDR3 spans 14 residues. The CDR3 nucleotides are TGTGCCAGCAGGCGGACAGGGGGAGACCAGCCCCAGCATTTT. Protein: CASRRTGGDQPQHF.

The gene calls are TRBV30 and TRBJ2-1; 8 bases match TRBD1. This CDR3 has 15 residues. The V and J ends lost 3 bases and 10 bases, in that order; junction bases with no gene match: 14. Germline loops: CDR1 GTSNPN, CDR2 SVGIG (reference sequence). This CDR3 is CAWSRRGQGFREQFF. DNA of the CDR3: TGTGCCTGGAGCCGCAGAGGACAGGGCTTTAGGGAGCAGTTCTTC.

The V and J genes are TRBV5-1 and TRBJ1-4; TRBD1 is a possible D gene (5 bases). This CDR3 contains 13 residues. V was pared by 5 bases and J by 2 bases, with 7 bases between. The germline CDR1 and CDR2 sequences are SGHRS and YFSETQ. CDR3 protein: CASRTATNEKLFF. CDR3 DNA: TGCGCCAGCAGGACAGCGACTAATGAAAAACTGTTTTTT. The whole variable domain, filled in from reference TRBV5-1 and TRBJ1-4, reads KAGVTQTPRYLIKTRGQQVTLSCSPISGHRSVSWYQQTPGQGLQFLFEYFSETQRNKGNFPGRFSGRQFSNSRSEMNVSTLELGDSALYLCASRTATNEKLFFGSGTQLSVL.

The chain uses TRBV15 and TRBJ1-6, with D possibly TRBD1 on 6 matching bases. The CDR3 sequence is 15 residues long. Trimming stripped 6 bases from V and 0 bases from J, with 9 bases between. Germline loops: CDR1 LNHNV, CDR2 YYDKDF (reference sequence). CDR3 nucleotide sequence: TGTGCCACCAGTAGGGACATCTCCTATAATTCACCCCTCCACTTT. Translating it yields CATSRDISYNSPLHF. The full variable domain, completed using reference TRBV15 and TRBJ1-6, is DAMVIQNPRYQVTQFGKPVTLSCSQTLNHNVMYWYQQKSSQAPKLLFHYYDKDFNNEADTPDNFQSRRPNTSFCFLDIRSPGLGDTAMYLCATSRDISYNSPLHFGNGTRLTVT.

This chain uses TRBV30 with TRBJ1-6, with D maybe TRBD1 (5 bases). Germline V gene data show CDR1 as GTSNPN and CDR2 as SVGIG (reference sequence). The CDR3 runs to 14 residues. Trimming cost V 5 bases and J 8 bases, with 16 bases left between them. CDR3 protein: CAWSPLGEDSPLHF. The CDR3 DNA is TGTGCCTGGTCCCCGCTGGGGGAGGATTCACCCCTCCACTTT.

The chain recombines TRBV9 with TRBJ1-1, with TRBD1 identical over 8 bases. The CDR3 spans 13 residues. Looked up from germline, CDR1 is SGDLS and CDR2 is YYNGEE. After removal of 4 bases from V and 6 bases from J, the junction contained 5 bases not matched to a gene. The CDR3 spells CASSPAGGPEAFF. The CDR3 nucleotides read TGTGCCAGCAGCCCAGCAGGGGGCCCTGAAGCTTTCTTT.

The V and J genes are TRBV11-2 and TRBJ2-7; perhaps TRBD1 as D (5 bases). CDR3 length equals 15 residues. Germline CDR1 SGHAT, CDR2 FQNNGV. V was cut by 1 base and J by 3 bases, with 13 bases left in between. DNA for the CDR3: TGTGCCAGCAGCTTAGCTAGGGGCACCTTCTACGAGCAGTACTTC. It is translated as CASSLARGTFYEQYF.

J is TRBJ2-4 and V is TRBV4-1; D possibly uses TRBD1 or TRBD2 (5 bases each). This CDR3 is built from 18 residues. V was shortened by 0 bases and J by 3 bases, with 18 bases between the two germline ends. From germline, CDR1 is MGHRA and CDR2 YSYEKL. CDR3 sequence (DNA): TGCGCCAGCAGCCAAGAAGCACTGAGGGGTATCGGCAAAAACATTCAGTACTTC. Its translation: CASSQEALRGIGKNIQYF.

The chain employs TRBV19 and TRBJ2-2, with TRBD2 as a possible D gene (6 bases). Germline CDR1 LNHDA, CDR2 SQIVND (reference sequence). There are 15 residues in the CDR3. The V and J ends lost 3 bases and 7 bases respectively, with 15 bases between them. In DNA, the CDR3 is TGTGCCAGTAGTATGAGTTGGGGGGTCATCGGGGAGCTGTTTTTT. Translated: CASSMSWGVIGELFF. Together with reference TRBV19 and TRBJ2-2, the CDR3 gives the full variable domain: DGGITQSPKYLFRKEGQNVTLSCEQNLNHDAMYWYRQDPGQGLRLIYYSQIVNDFQKGDIAEGYSVSREKKESFPLTVTSAQKNPTAFYLCASSMSWGVIGELFFGEGSRLTVL.

The rearrangement links TRBV28 to TRBJ2-5; D is ambiguous. Germline loops: CDR1 MDHEN, CDR2 SYDVKM. This CDR3 has 15 amino acids. V was cut by 6 bases and J by 5 bases, with 19 bases left in between. CDR3: CASRTWRRHPETQYF. The CDR3, as DNA: TGTGCCAGCAGAACCTGGCGCCGACACCCGGAGACCCAGTACTTC.

In DNA, the CDR3 is TGTGCCAGCAGCTTAGGTGGGACAGCGCACTCTGGAAACACCATATATTTT. Protein: CASSLGGTAHSGNTIYF. V is TRBV11-2 and J is TRBJ1-3; 7 nucleotides align to TRBD1. Germline CDR1 reads SGHAT; CDR2 reads FQNNGV. This CDR3 has 17 residues. Trimming removed 1 base from V and 0 bases from J; junction bases left unmatched: 6. Together with reference TRBV11-2 and TRBJ1-3, the CDR3 gives the full variable domain: EAGVAQSPRYKIIEKRQSVAFWCNPISGHATLYWYQQILGQGPKLLIQFQNNGVVDDSQLPKDRFSAERLKGVDSTLKIQPAKLEDSAVYLCASSLGGTAHSGNTIYFGEGSWLTVV.

The chain links TRBV6-1 to TRBJ2-2, with 9 bases aligning to TRBD2. The length of the CDR3 is 15 residues. J was trimmed by 3 bases and V by 1 base; bases with no gene match: 0. Germline CDR1 is MNHNS and CDR2 is SASEGT. As DNA, the CDR3 is TGTGCCAGCAGTGAAGGGACTAGCGACACCGGGGAGCTGTTTTTT. Translating gives CASSEGTSDTGELFF.

In this sample, this clone turned up a few times. The gene calls are TRBV14 and TRBJ2-2; D is unclear. CDR1 and CDR2 from the germline V gene are SGHDN and FVKESK. The V end was cut by 4 bases, the J end by 4 bases, with 10 bases between. The CDR3 extends over 14 amino acids. The CDR3 sequence is CASSPLRSTGELFF. The CDR3 DNA follows: TGTGCCAGCAGCCCCCTCCGGAGCACCGGGGAGCTGTTTTTT.

The V call is TRBV14, the J call TRBJ2-1; TRBD2 might be the D (6 bases). Germline CDR1 and CDR2: SGHDN and FVKESK. V shed 0 bases and J shed 9 bases, with 18 bases lying between them. The CDR3 spans 16 residues. CDR3 amino acids: CASSQDWASRRVEQFF. In nucleotides, the CDR3 is TGTGCCAGCAGCCAAGATTGGGCTAGCAGGAGGGTTGAGCAGTTCTTC. The whole variable domain, filled in from reference TRBV14 and TRBJ2-1, reads EAGVTQFPSHSVIEKGQTVTLRCDPISGHDNLYWYRRVMGKEIKFLLHFVKESKQDESGMPNNRFLAERTGGTYSTLKVQPAELEDSGVYFCASSQDWASRRVEQFFGPGTRLTVL.

The rearrangement joins TRBV29-1 to TRBJ1-5, with D perhaps TRBD1 (5 bases). This CDR3 spans 13 amino acids. The germline V gene has CDR1 SQVTM and CDR2 ANQGSEA. V lost 5 bases to trimming and J lost 3 bases, with 11 bases between them. The CDR3 nucleotides read TGCAGCGTTTCCCGGGGGACCAATCAGCCCCAGCATTTT. It specifies CSVSRGTNQPQHF.

The chain links TRBV25-1 to TRBJ1-2; D gene uncertain. Trimming stripped 6 bases from V and 0 bases from J, with 8 bases between. This CDR3 region has 13 residues. From germline, CDR1 is MGHDK and CDR2 SYGVNS. CDR3 sequence: CASSFSSNYGYTF. The CDR3 DNA reads as TGTGCCAGCAGCTTCAGTTCTAACTATGGCTACACCTTC.

The chain joins TRBV12-5 to TRBJ2-5, with D hard to call. Trimming stripped 1 base from V and 7 bases from J, with 7 bases between. CDR3 size: 12 residues. The V gene's germline CDR1 is LGHNT and CDR2 FRNRAP. CDR3: CASGLEDLTQYF. DNA of the CDR3: TGTGCTAGTGGTTTGGAGGACCTGACCCAGTACTTC.